A single sample is the source of the 29 T cell receptor beta chains below, sequenced in a study of blood T cell repertoires in COVID-19. Method: immunoSEQ multiplex PCR; TCRdb's copy keeps in-frame clones and lacks some. The sample lists approximately 22,000 clones, around 92% seen once, with about 3.1% in the top ten. Sequences were obtained from peripheral blood. The receptors come from a woman in her 70s with active COVID-19.

This chain uses TRBV7-8 with TRBJ2-1, with D tentatively TRBD1 (5 bases). V lost 6 bases to trimming and J lost 4 bases, with 28 bases between them. Germline V lookup: CDR1 SGHVS, CDR2 FQNEAQ. CDR3 length: 19 amino acids. The CDR3 sequence is CASREGWGLAHPFYNEQFF. The CDR3, as DNA: TGTGCCAGCAGAGAAGGGTGGGGCCTTGCCCACCCCTTTTACAATGAGCAGTTCTTC.

This clone was counted a single time. The V call is TRBV14, the J call TRBJ1-4; D is uncertain. The CDR3 sequence is 15 residues long. Per germline, CDR1 SGHDN and CDR2 FVKESK. V was shortened by 4 bases and J by 0 bases, with 9 bases between the two germline ends. The DNA for the CDR3 is TGTGCCAGCAGCCTCCGATCGGCAACTAATGAAAAACTGTTTTTT. Amino acids: CASSLRSATNEKLFF. Filled out from reference TRBV14 and TRBJ1-4, the complete variable domain reads EAGVTQFPSHSVIEKGQTVTLRCDPISGHDNLYWYRRVMGKEIKFLLHFVKESKQDESGMPNNRFLAERTGGTYSTLKVQPAELEDSGVYFCASSLRSATNEKLFFGSGTQLSVL.

The chain has TRBV11-2 and TRBJ1-1, with 7 nucleotides matching TRBD1. The CDR3 totals 12 residues. Germline-derived CDR1 and CDR2 are SGHAT and FQNNGV. Trimming took 3 bases from V and 10 from J; bases not matched to a gene: 5. The DNA of the CDR3 is TGTGCCAGCAGCTTTGAACAGGGGAGAGCTTTCTTT. Translating gives CASSFEQGRAFF. Full variable domain (outside the CDR3, taken from reference TRBV11-2 and TRBJ1-1): EAGVAQSPRYKIIEKRQSVAFWCNPISGHATLYWYQQILGQGPKLLIQFQNNGVVDDSQLPKDRFSAERLKGVDSTLKIQPAKLEDSAVYLCASSFEQGRAFFGQGTRLTVV.

The chain links TRBV18 to TRBJ2-7; 7 bases are a match to TRBD2. The germline CDR1 and CDR2 sequences are KGHSH and LQKENI. Losses at the gene ends were 1 base for V and 6 bases for J; bases not matched to a gene: 6. The CDR3 totals 14 residues. As DNA, the CDR3 is TGTGCCAGCTCACCACTAGGGACTAATGGCGAGCAGTACTTC. Protein sequence: CASSPLGTNGEQYF.

The chain joins TRBV5-4 to TRBJ1-2; 7 nucleotides match TRBD1. V was clipped by 3 bases and J by 1 base; unmatched bases: 12. Germline loops: CDR1 SGHNT, CDR2 YYREEE (reference sequence). CDR3 length: 17 residues. The CDR3 spells CASSSSTRGQINYGYTF. The CDR3 region has the DNA TGTGCCAGCAGCTCGTCAACGCGGGGACAGATTAACTATGGCTACACCTTC.

The J gene is TRBJ2-7, the V gene TRBV4-1; a weak D match, TRBD2 (6 bases). Germline assignment: CDR1 MGHRA and CDR2 YSYEKL. The CDR3 extends over 13 amino acids. Trimming pared 0 bases from V and 3 bases from J, leaving 6 bases between. The CDR3 sequence: CASSQERGYEQYF. The CDR3 nucleotides read TGCGCCAGCAGCCAAGAGCGGGGCTACGAGCAGTACTTC.

V is TRBV6-4 and J is TRBJ2-1, with a possible D match to TRBD2 (6 bases). CDR1 and CDR2 (germline): MRHNA, SNTAGT. The CDR3 consists of 16 residues. The germline V and J ends were trimmed by 4 bases and 0 bases, with 13 bases remaining between them. CDR3: CASSVGLFSSYNEQFF. The CDR3 DNA is TGTGCCAGCAGTGTCGGACTATTTAGCTCCTACAATGAGCAGTTCTTC.

The chain joins TRBV10-3 to TRBJ2-5, with 9 nucleotides matching TRBD1. Germline CDR1 ENHRY, CDR2 SYGVKD. This CDR3 is 13 amino acids long. Trimming cost V 7 bases and J 2 bases; bases outside gene matches: 2. The CDR3 DNA reads as TGTGCCATCATGGGACAGGGACAAGAGACCCAGTACTTC. This gives the protein CAIMGQGQETQYF.

The J gene is TRBJ2-7, the V gene TRBV19; the D gene is possibly TRBD1 (6 bases). V dropped 3 bases and J dropped 3 bases, with 18 bases sitting between them. The CDR3 is 16 amino acids. CDR1 is LNHDA and CDR2 is SQIVND in the germline V gene (reference sequence). The CDR3 DNA is TGTGCCAGTAGTATCGATGGGGGCGCATCGGTCTACGAGCAGTACTTC. This encodes CASSIDGGASVYEQYF.

This clone was seen a few times. This sequence joins TRBV29-1 and TRBJ2-4; the match to TRBD1 covers 8 bases. The CDR3 consists of 11 residues. The junction had 6 bases not matched to a gene; V was cut back by 7 bases and J by 10 bases. Per the germline V gene, CDR1 is SQVTM and CDR2 is ANQGSEA. The CDR3: CSADRDRIQYF. The CDR3 DNA reads TGCAGCGCGGACAGGGACCGAATTCAGTACTTC.

The rearrangement uses TRBV2 and TRBJ1-3; 9 nucleotides line up with TRBD1. The CDR3 contains 18 residues. V trimming: 2 bases; J trimming: 2 bases; junction bases outside the gene matches: 10. CDR1 and CDR2 from the germline V gene are SNHLY and FYNNEI. This CDR3 reads CASSEPLARDRAGNTIYF. CDR3 in DNA: TGTGCCAGCAGTGAACCTCTTGCCCGGGACAGGGCTGGAAACACCATATATTTT.

This clone was counted a single time. The rearrangement uses TRBV19 and TRBJ2-2, with 12 bases lining up with TRBD2. Germline CDR1 and CDR2: LNHDA and SQIVND (reference sequence). With 6 bases clipped from V and 3 bases from J, the junction kept 2 bases outside the gene matches. This CDR3 contains 15 residues. CDR3 DNA: TGTGCCAGTAGGCTAGCGGGAGGGTACACCGGGGAGCTGTTTTTT. Translation gives CASRLAGGYTGELFF.

The chain links TRBV5-1 to TRBJ2-2; a possible D gene is TRBD1 (5 bases). Per germline, CDR1 SGHRS and CDR2 YFSETQ. The CDR3 sequence is 16 residues long. V shed 3 bases and J shed 0 bases, with 12 bases lying between them. CDR3 bases: TGCGCCAGCAGCTACCAGGGTGTCCCGAACACCGGGGAGCTGTTTTTT. Its protein is CASSYQGVPNTGELFF.

This rearrangement joins TRBV7-3 to TRBJ2-7; the D is unclear. CDR1 SGHTA and CDR2 FQGTGA come from the germline V gene. V shed 6 bases and J shed 7 bases, with 22 bases lying between them. CDR3 size: 15 residues. CDR3 amino acids: CASSYSGSPGGEQYF. The CDR3 region has the DNA TGTGCCAGCAGTTATTCCGGGTCGCCCGGCGGAGAGCAGTACTTC.

The chain carries TRBV18 and TRBJ2-1; D remains ambiguous. Germline V gives CDR1 KGHSH, CDR2 LQKENI. CDR3 size: 15 residues. V lost 3 bases to trimming and J lost 9 bases, with 18 bases between them. This chain's CDR3 is CASSPLTLDRSEQFF. The CDR3 DNA is TGTGCCAGCTCACCCCTCACCCTAGATCGGAGTGAGCAGTTCTTC. Drawing the rest from reference TRBV18 and TRBJ2-1, the complete variable domain is NAGVMQNPRHLVRRRGQEARLRCSPMKGHSHVYWYRQLPEEGLKFMVYLQKENIIDESGMPKERFSAEFPKEGPSILRIQQVVRGDSAAYFCASSPLTLDRSEQFFGPGTRLTVL.

The chain recombines TRBV5-1 with TRBJ2-7, with 10 bases aligning to TRBD2. With 4 bases clipped from V and 0 bases from J, the junction kept 7 bases outside the gene matches. Germline values: CDR1 SGHRS, CDR2 YFSETQ. The length of the CDR3 is 16 residues. Here the CDR3 reads CASSIRSGRSSYEQYF. The DNA of the CDR3 is TGCGCCAGCAGCATTCGTAGCGGGAGGAGCTCCTACGAGCAGTACTTC.

This chain links TRBV7-3 with TRBJ1-3; unclear D gene. The CDR3 extends over 15 amino acids. Trimming took 6 bases from V and 2 from J, leaving 14 bases between them. Germline CDR1 SGHTA, CDR2 FQGTGA. CDR3 residues: CASSPRSVTGNTIYF. The CDR3 bases are TGTGCCAGCAGTCCGAGGAGTGTTACTGGAAACACCATATATTTT. Full variable domain (outside the CDR3, taken from reference TRBV7-3 and TRBJ1-3): GAGVSQTPSNKVTEKGKYVELRCDPISGHTALYWYRQSLGQGPEFLIYFQGTGAADDSGLPNDRFFAVRPEGSVSTLKIQRTERGDSAVYLCASSPRSVTGNTIYFGEGSWLTVV.

The chain employs TRBV4-2 and TRBJ2-2; 12 bases fit TRBD2. The CDR3 extends over 18 amino acids. The germline CDR1 and CDR2 sequences are LGHNA and YNFKEQ. V shed 1 base, J shed 7 bases, and the junction held 10 bases outside the gene matches. The CDR3 DNA is TGTGCCAGCAGCCAAGCCGGACTAGCGGGATCTACGGGCGGGGAGCTGTTTTTT. This codes for CASSQAGLAGSTGGELFF.

V usage is TRBV27 and J usage is TRBJ1-6; D might be TRBD1 (6 bases). Germline CDR1 and CDR2: MNHEY and SMNVEV (reference sequence). This CDR3 has 11 residues. V was clipped by 4 bases and J by 16 bases, with 11 bases between them. The CDR3 bases are TGTGCCAGCAGTTCGGGACACCAACTCCACTTT. It specifies CASSSGHQLHF.

The chain is built from TRBV5-3 and TRBJ2-6, with 10 bases that match TRBD1. TRBV5-3 qualifies as an ORF whose function is uncertain. The V segment lost 5 bases and the J segment 2 bases; nucleotides outside the gene matches: 16. The CDR3 totals 20 residues. The CDR3 reads CARRADRGLIVIPGANVLTF. The CDR3 DNA reads as TGTGCCAGAAGGGCGGACAGGGGGTTAATAGTAATCCCTGGGGCCAACGTCCTGACTTTC.

This chain joins TRBV4-3 and TRBJ2-7, with 8 bases matching TRBD2. Germline V gene data show CDR1 as LGHNA and CDR2 as YSLEER. J gave up 6 bases and V 0 bases, and 4 bases lay outside the gene matches. The CDR3 runs to 14 residues. In nucleotides, the CDR3 is TGCGCCAGCAGCCAAGAGAACGGGAGGGGCGAGCAGTACTTC. Protein product: CASSQENGRGEQYF.

The chain recombines TRBV4-3 with TRBJ1-4, with D tentatively TRBD1 (5 bases). Trimming pared 0 bases from V and 14 bases from J, leaving 22 bases between. The germline gives CDR1 LGHNA, CDR2 YSLEER. This CDR3 has 16 residues. The CDR3 nucleotides are TGCGCCAGCAGCCAAGATCCTCCGGGGGAACAAACGAATCTGTTTTTT. Residues: CASSQDPPGEQTNLFF.

This clone was found a few times. The V and J genes are TRBV30 and TRBJ1-6, with 7 bases aligning to TRBD1. Germline CDR1 GTSNPN, CDR2 SVGIG (reference sequence). With 3 bases clipped from V and 8 bases from J, the junction kept 10 bases outside the gene matches. This CDR3 is 15 amino acids long. The CDR3, as DNA: TGTGCCTGGAGGCCCCCCTACGACAGGGATTCACCCCTCCACTTT. This codes for CAWRPPYDRDSPLHF.

V usage is TRBV5-1 and J usage is TRBJ2-1; weak D call: TRBD1 (6 bases). This CDR3 has 15 amino acids. The germline CDR1 and CDR2 sequences are SGHRS and YFSETQ. Trimming pared 0 bases from V and 1 base from J, leaving 8 bases between. This chain's CDR3 is CASSLGTESYNEQFF. The CDR3, as DNA: TGCGCCAGCAGCTTGGGGACAGAGTCCTACAATGAGCAGTTCTTC.

The chain combines TRBV5-1 with TRBJ1-5; TRBD1 matches at 10 bases. V was clipped by 4 bases and J by 5 bases; unmatched bases: 6. The germline CDR1 and CDR2 sequences are SGHRS and YFSETQ. This CDR3 is 15 amino acids long. CDR3 region: CASSVGQGGHQPQHF. CDR3 bases: TGCGCCAGCAGCGTCGGACAGGGGGGGCATCAGCCCCAGCATTTT.

This CDR3 reads CASSSQGATNEKLFF. The CDR3 bases are TGCGCCAGCAGCTCCCAGGGGGCGACTAATGAAAAACTGTTTTTT. V and J are TRBV5-1 and TRBJ1-4, with 8 bases fitting TRBD1. Losses at the gene ends were 3 bases for V and 2 bases for J; bases not matched to a gene: 3. The CDR3 has 15 amino acids. Germline V gene sequence: CDR1 SGHRS, CDR2 YFSETQ.

This rearrangement joins TRBV28 to TRBJ2-3; possible D gene TRBD2, 5 bases. The CDR3 length is 14 residues. Germline V gives CDR1 MDHEN, CDR2 SYDVKM. Trimming shortened V by 4 bases and J by 1 base, and 9 bases separated the two germline ends. CDR3 DNA sequence: TGTGCCAGCAGTTCATATAGCGGCACAGATACGCAGTATTTT. This codes for CASSSYSGTDTQYF. Combining the CDR3 with reference TRBV28 and TRBJ2-3 gives the whole variable domain DVKVTQSSRYLVKRTGEKVFLECVQDMDHENMFWYRQDPGLGLRLIYFSYDVKMKEKGDIPEGYSVSREKKERFSLILESASTNQTSMYLCASSSYSGTDTQYFGPGTRLTVL.

The chain employs TRBV2 and TRBJ2-7, with D possibly matching TRBD1 (6 bases). The CDR3 is 15 amino acids. CDR1 is SNHLY and CDR2 is FYNNEI in the germline V gene. Trimming stripped 6 bases from V and 1 base from J, with 16 bases between. DNA of the CDR3: TGTGCCAGCAGATTGCAGGGGCCCCCTTCCTACGAGCAGTACTTC. Protein product: CASRLQGPPSYEQYF. Variable domain in full (rest from reference TRBV2 and TRBJ2-7): EPEVTQTPSHQVTQMGQEVILRCVPISNHLYFYWYRQILGQKVEFLVSFYNNEISEKSEIFDDQFSVERPDGSNFTLKIRSTKLEDSAMYFCASRLQGPPSYEQYFGPGTRLTVT.

The rearrangement joins TRBV18 to TRBJ2-1; a possible D gene is TRBD2 (5 bases). V was clipped by 6 bases and J by 8 bases, with 20 bases between them. Germline lookup yields CDR1 KGHSH and CDR2 LQKENI. The CDR3 contains 15 residues. The CDR3 spells CASSASGNRPHEQFF. The CDR3 coding sequence is TGTGCCAGCTCTGCAAGCGGAAATAGACCCCATGAGCAGTTCTTC.